Below, 28 T cell receptor beta chains from the same sample are listed, as sequenced in a study of OX40 agonist ivuxolimab in advanced cancers. Library creation used the immunoSEQ multiplex PCR assay. TCRdb took this table from immuneACCESS and kept in-frame rearrangements with V and J called. Such tables lack part of the clones; where checked against another copy, unresolved V genes explain under half of the gap, and the rest is unexplained. The sample table records about 52,000 clones; over 80% of these occur just once. 9.5% to 15% of the sample comes from the top ten. The material was CD4+ or CD8+ T cells sorted from blood, obtained in a trial of the OX40 agonist ivuxolimab. Source of these receptors: an adult with an advanced solid tumor such as melanoma, head and neck, liver or kidney cancer.

V is TRBV18 and J is TRBJ1-3, with 7 bases that match TRBD1. The length of the CDR3 is 14 residues. Germline V CDR1 and CDR2: KGHSH, LQKENI. V lost 2 bases to trimming and J lost 2 bases; unmatched junction nucleotides: 0. CDR3 nucleotide sequence: TGTGCCAGCTCACCAGGACAGGCTGGAAACACCATATATTTT. This encodes CASSPGQAGNTIYF. Based on the CDR3 plus reference TRBV18 and TRBJ1-3, the full variable domain is NAGVMQNPRHLVRRRGQEARLRCSPMKGHSHVYWYRQLPEEGLKFMVYLQKENIIDESGMPKERFSAEFPKEGPSILRIQQVVRGDSAAYFCASSPGQAGNTIYFGEGSWLTVV.

This chain uses TRBV19 with TRBJ1-1; possible D gene TRBD1, 6 bases. The CDR3 loop spans 15 amino acids. Looked up from germline, CDR1 is LNHDA and CDR2 is SQIVND (reference sequence). V lost 5 bases and J 0 bases, leaving 13 bases between the germline ends. The CDR3 region is CASSSWTDMNTEAFF. For the CDR3, the DNA is TGTGCCAGTAGTTCATGGACAGATATGAACACTGAAGCTTTCTTT.

This clone has just a few counts. The CDR3 here is CASSVGTGGTDTQYF. CDR3 bases: TGTGCCAGCAGCGTAGGAACAGGGGGAACAGATACGCAGTATTTT. V gene TRBV9 combines with J gene TRBJ2-3; 8 bases line up with TRBD1. V gave up 0 bases and J gave up 3 bases; unmatched junction bases: 3. This CDR3 contains 15 residues. The germline gives CDR1 SGDLS, CDR2 YYNGEE.

The rearrangement uses TRBV15 and TRBJ2-2, with D perhaps assigned TRBD1 or TRBD2 (6 bases each). Trimming cost V 3 bases and J 5 bases, with 13 bases left between them. CDR3 length equals 15 residues. Germline CDR1 and CDR2: LNHNV and YYDKDF (reference sequence). CDR3 nucleotides: TGTGCCACCAGCAGGGAGGGACATCAAACCGGGGAGCTGTTTTTT. Encoded protein: CATSREGHQTGELFF. The whole variable domain, filled in from reference TRBV15 and TRBJ2-2, reads DAMVIQNPRYQVTQFGKPVTLSCSQTLNHNVMYWYQQKSSQAPKLLFHYYDKDFNNEADTPDNFQSRRPNTSFCFLDIRSPGLGDTAMYLCATSREGHQTGELFFGEGSRLTVL.

The chain carries TRBV5-1 and TRBJ1-1, with D possibly matching TRBD1 (5 bases). The CDR3 covers 16 residues. Trimming cost V 4 bases and J 1 base, with 17 bases left between them. Germline assignment: CDR1 SGHRS and CDR2 YFSETQ. This CDR3 is CASSLRPGAGNTEAFF. CDR3 bases: TGCGCCAGCAGCCTACGGCCCGGGGCCGGGAACACTGAAGCTTTCTTT.

The genes are TRBV7-7 and TRBJ2-7; tentatively, D is TRBD2 (6 bases). V was cut by 4 bases and J by 6 bases, with 13 bases left in between. This CDR3 has 13 residues. CDR1 and CDR2 from the germline V gene are SSHAT and FNYEAQ (reference sequence). The CDR3 region has the DNA TGTGCCAGCAGCTCACTACCGCGGGGCGAGCAGTACTTC. Encoded protein: CASSSLPRGEQYF.

The chain combines TRBV2 with TRBJ1-1, with D unclear. The CDR3 sequence is 14 residues long. Germline values: CDR1 SNHLY, CDR2 FYNNEI. Trimming removed 7 bases from V and 0 bases from J, with 12 bases in between. CDR3: CASTGTAMNTEAFF. For the CDR3, the DNA is TGTGCCAGCACCGGCACCGCCATGAACACTGAAGCTTTCTTT.

This chain connects TRBV28 to TRBJ1-2; 9 bases are a match to TRBD1. CDR1 MDHEN and CDR2 SYDVKM come from the germline V gene. This CDR3 contains 15 residues. V shed 6 bases, J shed 4 bases, and the junction held 9 bases outside the gene matches. The CDR3 region is CASRRQGEFLYGYTF. In DNA, the CDR3 is TGTGCCAGCAGACGACAGGGGGAGTTCCTCTATGGCTACACCTTC.

The chain recombines TRBV5-4 with TRBJ2-5; 7 nucleotides line up with TRBD1. The CDR3 totals 14 residues. V shed 10 bases and J 4 bases; nucleotides not matched to a gene: 13. CDR1 and CDR2 (germline): SGHNT, YYREEE (reference sequence). The CDR3 coding sequence is TGTGCCTGGGCCCGCGACAGGGTAGGAGAGACCCAGTACTTC. This translates into CAWARDRVGETQYF.

The chain carries TRBV5-5 and TRBJ1-4, with D perhaps matching TRBD1 (5 bases). The CDR3 has 15 residues. Trimming pared 0 bases from V and 10 bases from J, leaving 16 bases between. Germline CDR1 is SGHKS and CDR2 is YYEKEE (reference sequence). Here the CDR3 DNA reads TGTGCCAGCAGCTTGGTAGGGGACCTCGACCGAAAACTGTTTTTT. Encoded protein: CASSLVGDLDRKLFF. The full variable domain, rest sourced from reference TRBV5-5 and TRBJ1-4, is DAGVTQSPTHLIKTRGQQVTLRCSPISGHKSVSWYQQVLGQGPQFIFQYYEKEERGRGNFPDRFSARQFPNYSSELNVNALLLGDSALYLCASSLVGDLDRKLFFGSGTQLSVL.

The chain joins TRBV19 to TRBJ1-1; D is uncertain. The CDR3 extends over 16 amino acids. V was clipped by 3 bases and J by 0 bases, with 14 bases between them. CDR1 and CDR2 from the germline V gene are LNHDA and SQIVND (reference sequence). The CDR3 reads CASSIPRPKLNTEAFF. Written as DNA, the CDR3 is TGTGCCAGTAGTATCCCACGGCCCAAACTGAACACTGAAGCTTTCTTT.

This clone was detected once. The genes are TRBV9 and TRBJ2-1, with 10 positions matching TRBD1. This CDR3 is built from 15 residues. Germline V gene sequence: CDR1 SGDLS, CDR2 YYNGEE. V was pared by 4 bases and J by 6 bases, with 7 bases of the junction left unmatched. CDR3 coding DNA: TGTGCCAGCAGCCCCCGACAGGGGGCTCGCAATGAGCAGTTCTTC. It codes for CASSPRQGARNEQFF.

This clone was seen only once. V is TRBV27 and J is TRBJ1-6; maybe TRBD1 (5 bases). The ends were cut back, 6 bases at V and 10 bases at J, with 10 bases in the middle. CDR3 length: 12 residues. The V gene's germline CDR1 is MNHEY and CDR2 SMNVEV (reference sequence). The CDR3 region is CASRQGRSPLHF. CDR3 DNA: TGTGCCAGCAGGCAGGGCAGATCACCCCTCCACTTT.

This chain uses TRBV2 with TRBJ2-1; D is possibly TRBD1 or TRBD2 (6 bases each). This CDR3 spans 15 amino acids. The V gene's germline CDR1 is SNHLY and CDR2 FYNNEI. The V gene lost 1 base and the J gene lost 5 bases, with 12 bases spanning the gap. The CDR3 reads CASSEEGGRNNEQFF. The CDR3 DNA reads TGTGCCAGCAGTGAAGAGGGGGGCCGGAACAATGAGCAGTTCTTC.

The rearrangement links TRBV27 to TRBJ1-1, with 8 bases that match TRBD1. Germline V gives CDR1 MNHEY, CDR2 SMNVEV (reference sequence). J lost 3 bases, V lost 6 bases, and 12 bases had no gene match. This CDR3 is built from 16 residues. CDR3 sequence (DNA): TGTGCCAGCAGGGCCGGACAGGGTGGGGGTTACACTGAAGCTTTCTTT. Protein sequence: CASRAGQGGGYTEAFF.

Sample share makes this clone medium-sized. This chain joins TRBV6-5 and TRBJ2-7, with D hard to call. The CDR3 extends over 12 amino acids. V was cut by 6 bases and J by 2 bases, with 8 bases left in between. The V gene's germline CDR1 is MNHEY and CDR2 SVGAGI. CDR3 bases: TGTGCCAGCAGCCCTGGACCCTACGAGCAGTACTTC. This encodes CASSPGPYEQYF.

The sample holds a few counts of this clone. The chain links TRBV30 to TRBJ1-2; D gene unclear. Trimming removed 6 bases from V and 2 bases from J, with 13 bases in between. CDR1 and CDR2 from the germline V gene are GTSNPN and SVGIG (reference sequence). CDR3 length equals 13 residues. In DNA, the CDR3 is TGTGCCTGTCTTCGGCAGGTCAACTATGGCTACACCTTC. Translation: CACLRQVNYGYTF.

The chain employs TRBV7-2 and TRBJ2-2; D remains ambiguous. V lost 1 base and J 7 bases, leaving 4 bases between the germline ends. CDR1 is SGHTA, CDR2 FQGNSA, per germline. The CDR3 consists of 12 residues. This CDR3 is CASSLVDGELFF. CDR3 in DNA: TGTGCCAGCAGCTTAGTAGACGGGGAGCTGTTTTTT.

The chain uses TRBV28 and TRBJ1-4; D call uncertain. The V and J ends lost 1 base and 6 bases respectively, with 3 bases between them. The CDR3 covers 12 residues. Germline V gene sequence: CDR1 MDHEN, CDR2 SYDVKM. CDR3 loop: CASSLLDEKLFF. The CDR3, as DNA: TGTGCCAGCAGTTTATTGGATGAAAAACTGTTTTTT.

The chain combines TRBV5-1 with TRBJ2-2, with 10 bases identical to TRBD2. The V and J ends lost 4 bases and 7 bases, in that order; junction bases with no gene match: 7. The germline gives CDR1 SGHRS, CDR2 YFSETQ. The CDR3 runs to 15 residues. The CDR3 region is CASSASGTSVGELFF. In DNA, the CDR3 is TGCGCCAGCAGCGCCTCCGGGACTAGCGTCGGGGAGCTGTTTTTT.

The V gene is TRBV6-5, the J gene TRBJ2-2; 7 bases line up with TRBD1. Per germline, CDR1 MNHEY and CDR2 SVGAGI. The CDR3 has 13 residues. With V trimmed by 6 bases and J by 6 bases, 4 bases remained unmatched. The DNA of the CDR3 is TGTGCCAGCAGCCTCCAGGGGGCCGGGGAGCTGTTTTTT. Amino acids: CASSLQGAGELFF.

The chain couples TRBV10-2 to TRBJ2-5; TRBD2 agrees at 10 bases. The germline gives CDR1 WSHSY, CDR2 SAAADI. This CDR3 is 14 amino acids long. V lost 8 bases, J lost 4 bases, and 7 bases stayed unmatched. Here the CDR3 DNA reads TGCGCCAGCTTAGATAGCGGGGGGCGAGAGACCCAGTACTTC. Its translation: CASLDSGGRETQYF.

This clone was seen just once. V usage is TRBV5-1 and J usage is TRBJ2-7; D is perhaps TRBD1 or TRBD2 (5 bases each). This CDR3 is built from 14 residues. Germline V CDR1 and CDR2: SGHRS, YFSETQ. The ends were cut back, 5 bases at V and 2 bases at J, with 14 bases in the middle. DNA for the CDR3: TGCGCCAGCAGACCTGACATGGGACCCTACGAGCAGTACTTC. It codes for CASRPDMGPYEQYF.

This clone is a singleton in its sample. The chain links TRBV5-4 to TRBJ1-4; D call uncertain. Germline CDR1 and CDR2: SGHNT and YYREEE (reference sequence). The ends were cut back, 0 bases at V and 8 bases at J, with 14 bases in the middle. The CDR3 length is 15 residues. The CDR3 sequence is CASSLAGSGREKLFF. The CDR3 bases are TGTGCCAGCAGCTTGGCGGGCAGCGGAAGGGAAAAACTGTTTTTT.

This clone was observed a single time. The CDR3, as DNA: TGTGCCAGCAGCTTAACGGTCAGGGGGGAAGGCTACACCTTC. Translating gives CASSLTVRGEGYTF. The chain links TRBV7-3 to TRBJ1-2, with 7 bases that match TRBD1. Trimming cost V 0 bases and J 8 bases; bases outside gene matches: 6. The germline V gene has CDR1 SGHTA and CDR2 FQGTGA. The CDR3 is 14 residues long.

The chain links TRBV10-3 to TRBJ2-1, with a weak D call TRBD1 (6 bases). Germline CDR1 and CDR2: ENHRY and SYGVKD. The V end lost 3 bases, the J end lost 4 bases, and 13 bases lay between the germline ends. The CDR3 spans 15 residues. The CDR3: CAISDPGQNYNEQFF. CDR3 DNA sequence: TGTGCCATCAGTGACCCGGGACAAAATTACAATGAGCAGTTCTTC.

The chain combines TRBV6-1 with TRBJ1-5; D is perhaps TRBD1 (6 bases). Germline V CDR1 and CDR2: MNHNS, SASEGT. Trimming removed 5 bases at V and 4 bases at J, with 6 bases between. This CDR3 comprises 12 residues. The CDR3 sequence: CASSTGNQPQHF. CDR3 DNA sequence: TGTGCCAGCAGTACAGGGAATCAGCCCCAGCATTTT.

The V call is TRBV9, the J call TRBJ1-4; TRBD1 might be the D (6 bases). CDR3 size: 14 residues. Deletions cut 4 bases from V and 7 bases from J, with 14 bases between. In germline, CDR1 is SGDLS, CDR2 YYNGEE. The CDR3 loop is CASSPGHNVEKLFF. The CDR3 DNA sequence: TGTGCCAGCAGCCCGGGACATAACGTTGAAAAACTGTTTTTT.